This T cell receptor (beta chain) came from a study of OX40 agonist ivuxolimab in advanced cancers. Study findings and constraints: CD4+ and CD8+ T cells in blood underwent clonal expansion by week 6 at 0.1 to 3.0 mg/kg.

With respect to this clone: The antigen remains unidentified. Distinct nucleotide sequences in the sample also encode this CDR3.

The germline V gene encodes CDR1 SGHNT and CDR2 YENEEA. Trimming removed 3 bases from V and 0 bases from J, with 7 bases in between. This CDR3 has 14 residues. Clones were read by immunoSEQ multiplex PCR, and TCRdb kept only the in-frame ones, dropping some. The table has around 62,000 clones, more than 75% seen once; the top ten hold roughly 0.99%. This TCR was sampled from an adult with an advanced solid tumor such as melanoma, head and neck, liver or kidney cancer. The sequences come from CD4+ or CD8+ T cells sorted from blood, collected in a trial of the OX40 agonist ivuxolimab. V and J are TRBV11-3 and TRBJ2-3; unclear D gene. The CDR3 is CASSLGGSTDTQYF. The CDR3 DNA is TGTGCCAGCAGCTTGGGCGGTAGCACAGATACGCAGTATTTT.